Listed below are T cell receptor beta chains from one sample, sequenced in a study of esophageal squamous cell carcinoma under preoperative chemotherapy. TCRdb processed the PCR reads anew with MiXCR; each CDR3 protein has one entry. The table includes over 14,000 distinct CDR3 sequences, more than 50% detected once. This sample was obtained from a patient given preoperative chemotherapy. These TCRs come from a human donor with esophageal squamous cell carcinoma. The donor label of this sample is uncertain. Both conserved end residues are part of each CDR3. The D gene is left open where the match is weak. The listing skips clone size in some rows; elsewhere it reads once, few, many or a size class.

clone_size d_call j_call v_call cdr3_nt cdr3_aa
NA TRBD1 TRBJ2-3 TRBV10-3 TGTGCCATTCAGGGGGATGACACCGAGGCGCAGTATTTT CAIQGDDTEAQYF
NA NA TRBJ2-7 TRBV27 TGTGCCAGCAGTACGAATGACCCCGGCACCCGCAGAACCCACTCCTACGAGCAGTACTTC CASSTNDPGTRRTHSYEQYF
many NA TRBJ2-3 TRBV10-3 TGTGCCATCAGCAGTGGAGGAGATACGCAGTATTTT CAISSGGDTQYF
NA NA TRBJ2-3 TRBV28 TGTGCCAGCAGTTTAGGGGACTCTCGCACAGATACGCAGTATTTT CASSLGDSRTDTQYF
NA NA TRBJ2-5 TRBV12-3/TRBV12-4 TGTGCCAGCAGCCATGGAGAGACCCAGTACTTC CASSHGETQYF
NA TRBD2 TRBJ2-7 TRBV6-5 TGTGCCAGCAGTTACTCGATTCTAGCGGGAGGAGGCGACGAGCAGTACTTC CASSYSILAGGGDEQYF
NA NA TRBJ2-3 TRBV6-1 TGTGCCAGCAGTGAAGCGCTTGCTGGGGGGCTCACCGGGGAGCAGTATTTT CASSEALAGGLTGEQYF
NA TRBD1 TRBJ2-5 TRBV6-1 TGTGCCAGGGGTGAAGGGACAGGGGACCAAGAGACGCAGTACTTT CARGEGTGDQETQYF
NA TRBD1 TRBJ2-1 TRBV12-3/TRBV12-4 TGTGCCAGCAGTTTTTTTGGACAGGGTGGGTTCGGGCAGTTCTTC CASSFFGQGGFGQFF
NA NA TRBJ2-1 TRBV6-4 TGTGCCAGCAGTGACGGCAAGGGGGGTGGTGAGCAGTTCTTC CASSDGKGGGEQFF
NA NA TRBJ2-3 TRBV6-1 TGTGCCAGCAGTGAGATCAGGGGGGTTGGAGTGTACAATGAGCAGTATTTT CASSEIRGVGVYNEQYF
many TRBD1 TRBJ2-7 TRBV6-1 TGTGCCAGCACCCGACAGGGCCCCACCTACGAGCAGTACTTC CASTRQGPTYEQYF
NA NA TRBJ2-6 TRBV3-1 TGTGCCAGCAGCCAAACAGGGCCCGGGGCCAACGTCCTGACTTTC CASSQTGPGANVLTF
once NA TRBJ2-1 TRBV6-4 TGTGCCAGCAGTCCAGGGGAGGTCGATGAGCAGTTCTTC CASSPGEVDEQFF
NA NA TRBJ1-1 TRBV6-1 TGTGCCAGCAGTCCGAGGCCTACTTATCTGAACACTGAAGCTTTCTTT CASSPRPTYLNTEAFF
NA NA TRBJ2-4 TRBV6-1 NA CASRVWGTGAKDIQYF
NA NA TRBJ2-3 TRBV12-3/TRBV12-4 TGTGCCAGCAGTGCTTCGGGGCGGGGAGCCACAGATACGCAGTATTTC CASSASGRGATDTQYF
many NA TRBJ2-1 TRBV6-5 TGTGCCAGCAGTTCGGGGGTGCGAGGGAATGAGCAGTTCTTC CASSSGVRGNEQFF
NA NA TRBJ2-5 TRBV6-5 TGTGCCAGCAGTTACCCAGGGGAGACCCAGTACTTC CASSYPGETQYF
few TRBD2 TRBJ2-1 TRBV6-5 TGTGCCAGCAGTTACTCCAGCGGGGGGGCCCATGAGCAGTTCTTC CASSYSSGGAHEQFF
NA NA TRBJ2-1 TRBV6-1 TGTGCCAGCAGTCAAAACGGGGGTGAGCAGTTCTTC CASSQNGGEQFF
NA NA TRBJ2-3 TRBV6-1 TGTGCCAGCAGCGCAGGGGGGGGGACCACCGGGGAGCAGTATTTT CASSAGGGTTGEQYF
NA TRBD1 TRBJ1-5 TRBV6-1 TGTGCCAGCAGAGCAGACAGGGGAAGCAATCAGCCCCAGCATTTT CASRADRGSNQPQHF
NA NA TRBJ2-7 TRBV4-1 TGCGCCAGCAGCACGAGTGGAGACTACGAGCAGTACTTC CASSTSGDYEQYF
few NA TRBJ2-3 TRBV5-6 TGTGCCAGCAGTGGGGCAACCCAGGCAGATACGCAGTATTTT CASSGATQADTQYF
NA TRBD2 TRBJ2-5 TRBV6-1 TGTGCCAGCAGGGGGATCGGGGGGGGCGGGCCAGATACCCAGTACTTT CASRGIGGGGPDTQYF
NA NA TRBJ2-1 TRBV27 TGTGCCAGCAGTTCCGTTATCAGCCAGAGATACAATGAGCAGTTCTTC CASSSVISQRYNEQFF
NA NA TRBJ2-5 TRBV6-1 TGTGCCAGCGCGGGCATTGGGGGCGGCGGCGGAGAGACGCAGTACTTC CASAGIGGGGGETQYF
few TRBD2 TRBJ2-2 TRBV6-4 TGTGCCAGCAGTGTGCATTCGCGTCATGAGGTAGCGGGAGTTCGGAACACCGGGGAGCTGTTTTTT CASSVHSRHEVAGVRNTGELFF
NA TRBD2 TRBJ2-3 TRBV7-2 TGTGCCAGCAGCTTAGCGGGGGGGTCAAGCACAGATACGCAGTATTTT CASSLAGGSSTDTQYF
NA TRBD2 TRBJ2-7 TRBV6-1 TGTGCCAGCAGTGCGGGCGGGGGGGGGATCGGCACAGAGACGCAGTACTTC CASSAGGGGIGTETQYF
NA NA TRBJ2-2 TRBV6-5 TGTGCCAGCAGTTACTCGATACAACACGAGCCCGGGGAGCTGTTTTTT CASSYSIQHEPGELFF
NA TRBD2 TRBJ2-1 TRBV6-1 TGTGCCAGCAGGGGACTAGCGGGAGTTAATGAGCAGTTCTTC CASRGLAGVNEQFF
NA NA TRBJ2-1 TRBV12-3/TRBV12-4 TGTGCCAGCAGTTTAGCGCGCAATGAGCAGTTCTTC CASSLARNEQFF
many TRBD2 TRBJ2-7 TRBV6-1 TGTGCCAGCACCCTCGCCCCCAGCGGGAGTACGAAGTCCTACGAGCAGTACTTC CASTLAPSGSTKSYEQYF
few NA TRBJ2-3 TRBV6-1 TGTGCCAGCAGCCTGGGACTCAACACCGGTACGCAGTATTTT CASSLGLNTGTQYF
many NA TRBJ1-2 TRBV6-1 TGTGCCAGCAGCGGATCCTATGGGGAATATGGCTACACCTTC CASSGSYGEYGYTF
medium-sized TRBD2 TRBJ2-3 TRBV7-2 TGTGCCAGCAGCTTCGGCGGGGGTAGCACAGATACGCAGTATTTT CASSFGGGSTDTQYF
NA NA TRBJ2-6 TRBV7-2 TGTGCCAGCAGCTTAGTCGGCTTGTGCGCCAACGTGCTGACTTTC CASSLVGLCANVLTF
many NA TRBJ2-7 TRBV6-1 TGTGCCAGCCAGGCAGGGGTCGAAGAATCCTACGAGCAGTACTTC CASQAGVEESYEQYF
NA NA TRBJ2-5 TRBV6-1 TGTGCCAGCAGTCCGGGACGAGCCCTCGAGACGCAGTACTTT CASSPGRALETQYF
NA NA TRBJ2-1 TRBV7-2 TGTGCCAGCAGCTTAGTTGACTACCAAGAGACCCAGTTCTTC CASSLVDYQETQFF
many NA TRBJ2-5 TRBV6-1 TGTGCCAGCAGTGAAATAACCGCATGGGAGTACTTC CASSEITAWEYF
NA TRBD2 TRBJ2-1 TRBV6-1 TGTGCCAGCAGTGAAAGGGGCGGGGGGAGATACAATGAGCAGTTCTTC CASSERGGGRYNEQFF
NA NA TRBJ2-3 TRBV6-5 TGTGCCAGCAGCTTAGTGTTCGCCAAAGATACGCAGTATTTC CASSLVFAKDTQYF
NA NA TRBJ2-5 TRBV10-1 TGCGCCAGCAGTGAGTCTCTAGGAGGCACAGAGACCCAGTATTTC CASSESLGGTETQYF
NA TRBD2 TRBJ2-5 TRBV6-1 TGTGCCAGCAGGGCTAGCGGGGGTAATGAGCAGTACTTC CASRASGGNEQYF
medium-sized NA TRBJ2-2 TRBV6-1 TGTGCCAGCAGCGCAGGGTGGAGGTCCACCGGGGAGCTGTTTTTT CASSAGWRSTGELFF
NA NA TRBJ2-7 TRBV7-2 TGTGCCAGCAGCTTAGGGCGGGATTCCGGCGAGCAGTACTTC CASSLGRDSGEQYF
once TRBD2 TRBJ2-3 TRBV6-1 TGTGCCAGCAGTCGCAAGCAGCTGGGAGGGGCAGACATGCAGTATTTT CASSRKQLGGADMQYF
NA TRBD1 TRBJ2-7 TRBV6-1 TGTGCCAGCAGCCGGGACAGGGGTGTCCACGAGCAGTACTTC CASSRDRGVHEQYF
NA TRBD1 TRBJ2-3 TRBV7-2 TGTGCCAGCATCCCGACAGGGGGAGCGACAGATACGCAGTATTTT CASIPTGGATDTQYF
few NA TRBJ2-3 TRBV6-1 TGTGCCAGCAGTGAAAGGCCCGCCCATTTTAGCACAGATACGCAGTATTTT CASSERPAHFSTDTQYF
NA NA TRBJ2-4 TRBV10-3 TGTGCGGGGATGGGAGCTGAAAACACGCAGTACTTC CAGMGAENTQYF
NA NA TRBJ2-1 TRBV6-1 TGTGCCAGCAGGTCCGGGACACGCTCCGAGCAGTTCTTC CASRSGTRSEQFF
few TRBD2 TRBJ2-1 TRBV7-9 TGTGCCAGCAGCCAAGGGTCCGGGAGGAGGAATGAGCAGTTCTTC CASSQGSGRRNEQFF
NA TRBD2 TRBJ2-1 TRBV27 TGTGCCAGCAGTTTATCAAGCGGGGGGAGCAAAGATGAGCAGTTCTTT CASSLSSGGSKDEQFF
NA TRBD2 TRBJ2-5 TRBV6-1 TGTGCCAGCAGTGCGGGCGGGGGGGGGATCGGCACAGATACCCAGTACTTC CASSAGGGGIGTDTQYF
NA NA TRBJ2-1 TRBV7-2 TGTGCCAGCAGCTTAGCGAGAGCGTCCTACGAGCAGTTCTTC CASSLARASYEQFF